This record concerns one T cell receptor beta chain sequence. Its antigen is currently unknown. Germline V gene sequence: CDR1 KGHSH, CDR2 LQKENI. There are 15 residues in the CDR3. V was pared by 2 bases and J by 3 bases, with 12 bases between. The sample belongs to a study of radiotherapy plus CTLA-4 blockade in lung cancer. Overall study: Objective responses arose in about 17% of patients, and under 40% experienced disease control.

General study points: Interferon-beta and early blood T cell clone dynamics reportedly predicted response best.

Clones were sequenced by immunoSEQ multiplex PCR, and TCRdb holds only the in-frame ones, with some missing. This table holds around 99,000 clones, just over 85% found once. This TCR was sampled from a human donor with non-small cell lung cancer that progressed on radiotherapy plus ipilimumab. Sequencing used peripheral blood, obtained from a patient treated with radiotherapy plus ipilimumab. The chain uses TRBV18 and TRBJ2-3, with a weak D call TRBD1 (6 bases). The CDR3 nucleotides read TGTGCCAGCTCACCAACACAGGGAATAACAGATACGCAGTATTTT. Translating gives CASSPTQGITDTQYF. Full variable domain (outside the CDR3, taken from reference TRBV18 and TRBJ2-3): NAGVMQNPRHLVRRRGQEARLRCSPMKGHSHVYWYRQLPEEGLKFMVYLQKENIIDESGMPKERFSAEFPKEGPSILRIQQVVRGDSAAYFCASSPTQGITDTQYFGPGTRLTVL.